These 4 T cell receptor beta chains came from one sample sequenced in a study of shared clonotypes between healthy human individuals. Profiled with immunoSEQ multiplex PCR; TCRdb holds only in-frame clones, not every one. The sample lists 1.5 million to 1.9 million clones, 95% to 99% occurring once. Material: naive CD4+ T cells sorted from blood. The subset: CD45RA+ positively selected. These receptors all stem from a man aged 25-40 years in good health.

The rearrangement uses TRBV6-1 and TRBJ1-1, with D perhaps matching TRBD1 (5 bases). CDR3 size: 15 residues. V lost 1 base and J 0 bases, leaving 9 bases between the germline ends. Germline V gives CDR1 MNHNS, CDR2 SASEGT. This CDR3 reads CASSEVRGMNTEAFF. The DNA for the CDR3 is TGTGCCAGCAGTGAAGTAAGGGGAATGAACACTGAAGCTTTCTTT.

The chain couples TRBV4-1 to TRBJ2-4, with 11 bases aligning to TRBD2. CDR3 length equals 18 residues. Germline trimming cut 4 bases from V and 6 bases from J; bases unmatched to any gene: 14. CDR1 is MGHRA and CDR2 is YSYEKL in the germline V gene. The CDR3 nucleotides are TGCGCCAGCAGCCCCGCGGGACTAGCGGCACTTCGGGGAAACATTCAGTACTTC. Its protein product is CASSPAGLAALRGNIQYF.

The CDR3 nucleotides read TGTGCCAGCAGTTTAGGTCTAGGCACAGATACGCAGTATTTT. The encoded protein is CASSLGLGTDTQYF. This chain links TRBV27 with TRBJ2-3; no firm D call. The V and J ends lost 2 bases and 1 base respectively, with 7 bases between them. This CDR3 is built from 14 residues. CDR1 and CDR2 (germline): MNHEY, SMNVEV (reference sequence).

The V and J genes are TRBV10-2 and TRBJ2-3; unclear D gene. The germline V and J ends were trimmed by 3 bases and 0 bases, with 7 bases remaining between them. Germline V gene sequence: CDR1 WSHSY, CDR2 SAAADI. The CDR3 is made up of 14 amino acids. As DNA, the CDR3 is TGCGCCAGCAGTGAAAGGGCCAGCACAGATACGCAGTATTTT. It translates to CASSERASTDTQYF.